The 21 T cell receptor beta chains below all came from one sample that was sequenced in a study of blood T cell repertoires in COVID-19. TCRdb's copy holds only in-frame clones and misses some; the assay was immunoSEQ multiplex PCR. The table records some 250,000 clones, approximately 77% of them present only once. Sample: peripheral blood. Receptors were obtained from a woman aged 18-35 years with acute or convalescent COVID-19.

CDR3 region: CASKRDRNTDTQYF. DNA for the CDR3: TGTGCCAGCAAGAGGGACAGAAATACAGATACGCAGTATTTT. The chain couples TRBV2 to TRBJ2-3; 7 bases agree with TRBD1. The CDR3 has 14 amino acids. V was clipped by 7 bases and J by 3 bases; unmatched bases: 7. Germline V gene lookup returns CDR1 SNHLY and CDR2 FYNNEI.

The rearrangement joins TRBV15 to TRBJ2-1; possible D gene TRBD2, 5 bases. This CDR3 is 14 amino acids long. Trimming stripped 3 bases from V and 5 bases from J, with 11 bases between. Germline CDR1 is LNHNV and CDR2 is YYDKDF (reference sequence). The DNA of the CDR3 is TGTGCCACCAGCAGGACCGAGGGCCACAATGAGCAGTTCTTC. Translated, it gives CATSRTEGHNEQFF.

The genes are TRBV7-2 and TRBJ1-1; D might be TRBD1 (5 bases). Germline CDR1 SGHTA, CDR2 FQGNSA. V was shortened by 1 base and J by 1 base, with 10 bases between the two germline ends. The CDR3 runs to 15 residues. The CDR3 loop reads CASSLEFRANTEAFF. CDR3 coding DNA: TGTGCCAGCAGCTTAGAATTCAGGGCGAACACTGAAGCTTTCTTT. The full variable domain, completed using reference TRBV7-2 and TRBJ1-1, is GAGVSQSPSNKVTEKGKDVELRCDPISGHTALYWYRQSLGQGLEFLIYFQGNSAPDKSGLPSDRFSAERTGGSVSTLTIQRTQQEDSAVYLCASSLEFRANTEAFFGQGTRLTVV.

The chain has TRBV13 and TRBJ2-5, with 10 bases lining up with TRBD2. The CDR3 spans 16 residues. The V gene end was trimmed by 5 bases and the J gene end by 5 bases; junction bases not matched to a gene: 11. From germline, CDR1 is PRHDT and CDR2 FYEKMQ (reference sequence). The DNA of the CDR3 is TGTGCCAGCAGCACCTTCCTAGCGGGAGAGAAGGAGACCCAGTACTTC. Its translation is CASSTFLAGEKETQYF.

The chain recombines TRBV7-9 with TRBJ2-2, with TRBD2 identical over 7 bases. CDR3 length equals 14 residues. Germline V gene lookup returns CDR1 SEHNR and CDR2 FQNEAQ (reference sequence). The CDR3 DNA reads as TGTGTCAACGAGCGGGACCGGAACACCGGGGAGCTGTTTTTT. Amino acids: CVNERDRNTGELFF.

This clone has a handful of counts. The junction does not match germline at one end; this may be a read error. This CDR3 reads CASSFGQGYEQYF. The CDR3 DNA is TGTGCTAGCAGCTTCGGGCAGGGATACGAGCAGTACTTC. The chain joins TRBV7-7 to TRBJ2-7; D is perhaps TRBD1 (5 bases). There are 13 residues in the CDR3. The germline CDR1 and CDR2 sequences are SSHAT and FNYEAQ (reference sequence).

V and J are TRBV3-1 (or the pseudogene TRBV3-2) and TRBJ1-1, with no clear D. V was clipped by 8 bases and J by 5 bases, with 12 bases between them. This CDR3 is 12 amino acids long. The germline V gene has CDR1 LGHDT and CDR2 YNNKEL (reference sequence). CDR3 sequence: CASSHGGTEAFF. In DNA form, the CDR3 reads TGTGCCAGCTCCCACGGAGGGACTGAAGCTTTCTTT.

The V and J genes are TRBV24-1 and TRBJ2-5, with D perhaps matching TRBD1 (6 bases). The germline V gene has CDR1 KGHDR and CDR2 SFDVKD. The V end was cut by 3 bases, the J end by 2 bases, with 15 bases between. The CDR3 runs to 16 residues. The CDR3 region has the DNA TGTGCCACCAGTGATCCCGGGACACCAGCACAAGAGACCCAGTACTTC. Translated: CATSDPGTPAQETQYF.

This clone appeared a single time. This chain links TRBV7-3 with TRBJ2-3; 9 nucleotides line up with TRBD1. Germline CDR1 SGHTA, CDR2 FQGTGA. This CDR3 has 14 residues. Trimming took 5 bases from V and 4 from J; bases not matched to a gene: 4. CDR3 bases: TGTGCCAGCAGCCAGGACAGGGGTTCAGATACGCAGTATTTT. As protein: CASSQDRGSDTQYF.

The chain employs TRBV2 and TRBJ1-1; D unresolved. The CDR3 totals 13 residues. Germline CDR1 is SNHLY and CDR2 is FYNNEI. The V end was cut by 4 bases, the J end by 4 bases, with 10 bases between. In nucleotides, the CDR3 is TGTGCCAGCAGTGTCGCCAAGCTCACTGAAGCTTTCTTT. Encoded protein: CASSVAKLTEAFF.

The chain is built from TRBV27 and TRBJ1-6, with D uncertain. The CDR3 is 13 amino acids. CDR1 and CDR2 (germline): MNHEY, SMNVEV (reference sequence). Trimming removed 1 base from V and 10 bases from J, with 8 bases in between. CDR3 protein: CASSLLGRSPLHF. The CDR3 DNA reads TGTGCCAGCAGTTTATTGGGCAGATCACCCCTCCACTTT.

The J gene is TRBJ2-7, the V gene TRBV11-1; D gene unclear. The CDR3 covers 12 residues. Germline lookup yields CDR1 SGHAT and CDR2 FQDESV (reference sequence). V was trimmed by 3 bases and J by 5 bases, leaving 8 bases between them. CDR3 sequence reads: CASSFLGDEQYF. For the CDR3, the DNA is TGTGCCAGCAGCTTTCTAGGAGACGAGCAGTACTTC.

This clone was counted a few times. Other DNA sequences in the sample encode the same CDR3. The chain employs TRBV19 and TRBJ2-6, with D maybe TRBD2 (5 bases). CDR3 length: 16 amino acids. Deletions cut 3 bases from V and 0 bases from J, with 9 bases between. Germline CDR1 and CDR2: LNHDA and SQIVND (reference sequence). The CDR3 here is CASSIGLISGANVLTF. The CDR3 region has the DNA TGTGCCAGTAGTATTGGACTGATCTCTGGGGCCAACGTCCTGACTTTC.

V and J are TRBV11-3 and TRBJ2-2; 10 nucleotides agree with TRBD1. The CDR3 loop spans 14 amino acids. CDR1 and CDR2 from the germline V gene are SGHNT and YENEEA. V dropped 9 bases and J dropped 4; count of bases not matched to a gene: 5. CDR3 residues: CASRQGAGTGELFF. The CDR3 coding sequence is TGTGCCAGTCGACAGGGGGCAGGCACCGGGGAGCTGTTTTTT.

The chain joins TRBV27 to TRBJ1-5, with D unclear. Germline V gives CDR1 MNHEY, CDR2 SMNVEV (reference sequence). This CDR3 region has 14 residues. V shed 0 bases and J shed 0 bases, with 3 bases lying between them. The CDR3, as DNA: TGTGCCAGCAGTTTATCCTATAGCAATCAGCCCCAGCATTTT. Translation: CASSLSYSNQPQHF.

This clone was detected only once. This chain uses TRBV5-6 with TRBJ2-6; D is unclear. Between the trimmed V and J ends, which lost 1 base and 0 bases, there was a span of 14 bases. The CDR3 runs to 18 residues. CDR1 SGHDT and CDR2 YYEEEE come from the germline V gene. The CDR3 loop is CASSLPPLYRSGANVLTF. DNA for the CDR3: TGTGCCAGCAGCTTGCCACCCCTATATCGCTCTGGGGCCAACGTCCTGACTTTC. The whole variable domain, filled in from reference TRBV5-6 and TRBJ2-6, reads DAGVTQSPTHLIKTRGQQVTLRCSPKSGHDTVSWYQQALGQGPQFIFQYYEEEERQRGNFPDRFSGHQFPNYSSELNVNALLLGDSALYLCASSLPPLYRSGANVLTFGAGSRLTVL.

The chain employs TRBV9 and TRBJ2-6, with 7 bases matching TRBD2. This CDR3 region has 19 residues. The ends lost 0 bases at V and 0 bases at J; junction bases unmatched: 9. The V gene's germline CDR1 is SGDLS and CDR2 YYNGEE. The CDR3 nucleotides are TGTGCCAGCAGCGTAGGCATTGGGGGGGTTAGCTCTGGGGCCAACGTCCTGACTTTC. Protein product: CASSVGIGGVSSGANVLTF. Full variable domain (remainder filled in from reference TRBV9 and TRBJ2-6): DSGVTQTPKHLITATGQRVTLRCSPRSGDLSVYWYQQSLDQGLQFLIQYYNGEERAKGNILERFSAQQFPDLHSELNLSSLELGDSALYFCASSVGIGGVSSGANVLTFGAGSRLTVL.

This rearrangement joins TRBV19 to TRBJ2-1, with D possibly TRBD1 on 5 matching bases. The germline V and J ends were trimmed by 5 bases and 3 bases, with 14 bases remaining between them. Germline CDR1 and CDR2: LNHDA and SQIVND (reference sequence). This CDR3 is built from 15 residues. CDR3 bases: TGTGCCAGTAGTTTAACAGGATCCCTCTACAATGAGCAGTTCTTC. It specifies CASSLTGSLYNEQFF.

The chain has TRBV30 and TRBJ2-1, with a possible D match to TRBD2 (6 bases). Germline CDR1 is GTSNPN and CDR2 is SVGIG (reference sequence). The CDR3 spans 13 residues. V was clipped by 3 bases and J by 4 bases, with 10 bases between them. CDR3 in amino acids: CAWRGGRYNEQFF. The CDR3 region has the DNA TGTGCCTGGAGGGGAGGAAGGTACAATGAGCAGTTCTTC.

This clone was picked up a small number of times. The rearrangement joins TRBV7-2 to TRBJ1-2, with TRBD1 as a possible D gene (5 bases). This CDR3 has 13 amino acids. The V end lost 1 base, the J end lost 6 bases, and 9 bases lay between the germline ends. In germline, CDR1 is SGHTA, CDR2 FQGNSA. CDR3 DNA: TGTGCCAGCAGCTTAGGGACAAACCATGGCTACACCTTC. Protein sequence: CASSLGTNHGYTF.

This sequence joins TRBV24-1 and TRBJ2-1; 9 bases fit TRBD2. V lost 2 bases and J lost 3; bases outside the gene matches: 4. Per germline, CDR1 KGHDR and CDR2 SFDVKD. CDR3 length: 16 amino acids. CDR3: CATSDSRLADYNEQFF. CDR3 coding DNA: TGTGCCACCAGTGATTCGCGACTAGCGGACTACAATGAGCAGTTCTTC.